This T cell receptor (beta chain) was identified in a study of blood T cell repertoires in COVID-19 (TCRdb year 2020). Describing the broader study: Samples covering the acute and convalescent phases of COVID-19 were provided by collaborators in the United States, Italy and Spain. The material from the prospective study consisted of cDNA or gDNA derived from T cells, B-cell-depleted T cells, or PBMCs. The dataset comprised deeply sampled blood TCRbeta repertoires from subjects exposed to, actively infected with, or recovered from COVID-19. A freely available public database, intended as a resource for researchers studying the immune response to SARS-CoV-2, is where the repertoires were released. Samples came from the ongoing ImmuneRACE study (first 160 participants) plus 1,254 subjects from 6 global collaborators. Nearly every sample came with metadata listing a de-identified subject ID, COVID-19 status, age in years and sex. Where HLA class I and class II types were available, the types were taken from metadata supplied by the sample provider, not from assay-based typing.

Regarding this clone: Its binding antigen is unknown. Qualities for individual bases were not recorded, and no much larger clone is one base off.

Each collaborating institution followed its own protocols to collect whole blood in K2EDTA tubes. For TCRbeta analysis, collaborators shipped samples as frozen whole blood, isolated PBMCs, or DNA extracted from either of those sample types. What the study reported, not specific to this receptor: Clinical and demographic metadata were provided uncurated, with the amount varying by source and participant.

TCRbeta CDR3 regions were amplified from genomic DNA by means of the immunoSEQ Assay, a bias-controlled multiplex PCR. From the authors' description of their analysis: The number of nucleated cells in each sample was estimated by amplification of reference gene primers within the assay. To quantify the absolute abundance of each unique TCRbeta CDR3 rearrangement, sequence reads were collapsed and filtered. For each sample, productive Simpson clonality was calculated as the square root of Simpson's diversity index across productive rearrangements. The source is immuneACCESS, and TCRdb retained only in-frame sequences with V and J called. Part of the clones is not carried over; for the studies checked, unresolved V genes explain less than half of this, and the remainder is unexplained. D and trimming come from the DNA, and the V and J calls and clone size come from that table. The sample table lists 250,000 to 300,000 clones, over 80% of them with a count of one. Approximately 3.3% of the sample is held by the ten biggest clonotypes.

This TCR came from a woman in her thirties or forties with acute or convalescent COVID-19. Sequencing was performed on peripheral blood.

The CDR3 here reads CASSPRGGRELFF. Here is the DNA: TGTGCCAGCAGCCCACGGGGGGGCCGGGAGCTGTTTTTT. This receptor chain uses TRBV7-3 and TRBJ2-2; the central 8 bases match TRBD2. The CDR3 goes from the cysteine to the phenylalanine over 13 residues. Only the CDR3 region is kept as DNA, spanning 39 bases read in frame from base 1. CDR1 is given as SGHTA and CDR2 as FQGTGA, both from the germline V gene. Clipping removes 5 bases from V and 9 bases from J, with 5 as the unmatched junction base count.